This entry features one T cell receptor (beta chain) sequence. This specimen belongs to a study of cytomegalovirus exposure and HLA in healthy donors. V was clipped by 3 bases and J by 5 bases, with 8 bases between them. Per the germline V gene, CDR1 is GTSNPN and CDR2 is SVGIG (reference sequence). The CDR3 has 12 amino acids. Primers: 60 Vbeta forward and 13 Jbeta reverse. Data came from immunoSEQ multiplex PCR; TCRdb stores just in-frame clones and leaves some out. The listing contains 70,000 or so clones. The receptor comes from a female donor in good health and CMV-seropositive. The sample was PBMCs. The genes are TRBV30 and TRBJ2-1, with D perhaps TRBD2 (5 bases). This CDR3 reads CAWRFSDNEQFF. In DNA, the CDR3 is TGTGCCTGGAGATTTAGCGACAATGAGCAGTTCTTC.